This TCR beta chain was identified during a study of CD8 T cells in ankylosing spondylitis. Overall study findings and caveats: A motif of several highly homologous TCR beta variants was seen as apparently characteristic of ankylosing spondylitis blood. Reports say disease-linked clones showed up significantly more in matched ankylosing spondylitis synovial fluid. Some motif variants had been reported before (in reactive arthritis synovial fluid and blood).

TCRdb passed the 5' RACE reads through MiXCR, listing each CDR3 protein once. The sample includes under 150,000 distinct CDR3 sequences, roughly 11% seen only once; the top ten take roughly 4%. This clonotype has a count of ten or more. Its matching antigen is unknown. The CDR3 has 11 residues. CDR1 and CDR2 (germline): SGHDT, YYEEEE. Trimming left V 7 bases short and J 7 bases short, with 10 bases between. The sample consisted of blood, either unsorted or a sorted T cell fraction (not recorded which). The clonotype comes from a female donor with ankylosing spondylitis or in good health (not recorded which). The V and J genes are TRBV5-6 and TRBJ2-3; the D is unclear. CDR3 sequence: CASGPGYTQYF. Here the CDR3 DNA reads TGTGCCAGCGGACCAGGTTATACGCAGTATTTT.